These 3 T cell receptor beta chains came from one sample sequenced in a study of T cell responses to AZD1222 COVID-19 vaccine. Clones were sequenced by immunoSEQ multiplex PCR, and TCRdb holds only the in-frame ones, with some missing. This sample has approximately 150,000 clones, with approximately 92% found just once. The sample was peripheral blood, taken 28 days after the second AZD1222 dose. The receptors shown here come from an adult who received the AZD1222 COVID-19 vaccine.

The chain joins TRBV18 to TRBJ1-1; D call uncertain. Germline loops: CDR1 KGHSH, CDR2 LQKENI. This CDR3 comprises 14 residues. Deletions cut 3 bases from V and 4 bases from J, with 12 bases between. The CDR3 loop is CASSPASVTTEAFF. In DNA form, the CDR3 reads TGTGCCAGCTCACCTGCGTCCGTTACCACTGAAGCTTTCTTT.

The CDR3 bases are TGTGCCAGCAGCCTTGGGGGCCCTGAAGCTTTCTTT. It translates to CASSLGGPEAFF. The chain combines TRBV11-2 with TRBJ1-1; a weak D match, TRBD1 (6 bases). The V end lost 5 bases, the J end lost 6 bases, and 10 bases lay between the germline ends. There are 12 residues in the CDR3. The germline V gene has CDR1 SGHAT and CDR2 FQNNGV. The variable domain in full, completed from reference TRBV11-2 and TRBJ1-1, reads EAGVAQSPRYKIIEKRQSVAFWCNPISGHATLYWYQQILGQGPKLLIQFQNNGVVDDSQLPKDRFSAERLKGVDSTLKIQPAKLEDSAVYLCASSLGGPEAFFGQGTRLTVV.

The chain combines TRBV19 with TRBJ1-4; unclear D gene. Deletions cut 3 bases from V and 0 bases from J, with 8 bases between. The CDR3 runs to 15 residues. Germline V gene data show CDR1 as LNHDA and CDR2 as SQIVND (reference sequence). The CDR3 nucleotides read TGTGCCAGTAGTATCCGACATCCAACTAATGAAAAACTGTTTTTT. This sequence encodes CASSIRHPTNEKLFF. Complete variable domain (other parts from reference TRBV19 and TRBJ1-4): DGGITQSPKYLFRKEGQNVTLSCEQNLNHDAMYWYRQDPGQGLRLIYYSQIVNDFQKGDIAEGYSVSREKKESFPLTVTSAQKNPTAFYLCASSIRHPTNEKLFFGSGTQLSVL.